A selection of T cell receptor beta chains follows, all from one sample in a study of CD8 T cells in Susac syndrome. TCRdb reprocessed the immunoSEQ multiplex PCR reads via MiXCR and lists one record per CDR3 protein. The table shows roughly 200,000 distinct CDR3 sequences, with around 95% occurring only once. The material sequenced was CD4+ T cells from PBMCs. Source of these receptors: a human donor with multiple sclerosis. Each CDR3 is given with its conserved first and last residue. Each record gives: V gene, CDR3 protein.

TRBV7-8 CASSSLAGSTKLGTDTQYF
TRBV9 CASSYHLGLEQFF
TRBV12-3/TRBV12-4 CASSQGGNQPQHF
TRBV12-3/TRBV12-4 CASSWGHGQYF
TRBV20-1 CSAHPLSSYNEQFF
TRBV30 CAWRLDRVNTEAFF
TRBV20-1 CSAQGGDGYTF
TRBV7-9 CASSTGTYEQYF
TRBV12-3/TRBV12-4 CASRLSGGAETQYF
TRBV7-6 CAVTGALRDGYTF
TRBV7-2 CASSLAAAGGGQPQHF
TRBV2 CASKGLAGAPGAQYF
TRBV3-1 CASRLGNQPQHF
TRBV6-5 CASSYQGGSYEQYF
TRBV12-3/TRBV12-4 CASTRTSYNEQFF
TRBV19 CASTPSDRRDGYTF
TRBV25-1 CASSEGRGFGTEAFF
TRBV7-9 CASSPGTSGGARNEQFF
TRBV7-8 CASSLILTVNTEAFF
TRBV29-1 CSVTLNTEAFF
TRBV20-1 CSARPGRGPDAEQYF
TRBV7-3 CASSLIGPGADTQYF
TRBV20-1 CSALQGSNQPQHF
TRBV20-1 CSAPLAGGPGEQFF
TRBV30 CACHYPLANQPQHF
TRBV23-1 CASSLGQYHEQYF
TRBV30 CAWSQRWGNGGELFF
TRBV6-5 CASSYEGRDGYTF
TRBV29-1 CSVRRALNTEAFF
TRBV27 CASSLSTTRNEQFF
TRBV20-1 CSAPPSIAGGWAKNIQYF
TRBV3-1 CASSQGQGGNQPQHF
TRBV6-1 CASRHLGTASYGYTF
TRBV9 CASSEPGQLPGTQYF
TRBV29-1 CSVEEGGSDTQYF
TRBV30 CAWSVRKEAFF
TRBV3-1 CASSRVIGRDGYTF
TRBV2 CASSLRTGLVGSPLHF
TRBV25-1 CASSDGTAIQAFF
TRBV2 CASSGGQGTYYEQYF
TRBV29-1 CSVEGRGKETQYF
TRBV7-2 CASSPGTGIGSPLHF